A single sample is the source of the 9 T cell receptor beta chains below, sequenced in a study of a mutant IDH1 vaccine in newly diagnosed glioma. The time point: week 47, end of study. Every vaccination contained 300 ug of the mutant IDH1 20-mer peptide and was paired with topical imiquimod. Their antigen targets remain unknown. Sequenced by immunoSEQ multiplex PCR; TCRdb stores in-frame clones only, minus some. The sample contains fewer than 55,000 clones, 65% of which appear only once. The input for sequencing was peripheral blood mononuclear cells (PBMCs), taken from a glioma patient whose treatment included an IDH1 peptide vaccine. Receptor source: a man aged 40-55 years with glioma. Some clones in this sample may be carry-over from other donors' samples.

This chain uses TRBV14 with TRBJ1-4; possible D gene TRBD1, 5 bases. The V end lost 5 bases, the J end lost 0 bases, and 10 bases lay between the germline ends. CDR1 is SGHDN, CDR2 FVKESK, per germline. The CDR3 length is 15 residues. CDR3 sequence (DNA): TGTGCCAGCAGCAACACAGGTGCAACTAATGAAAAACTGTTTTTT. Amino acids: CASSNTGATNEKLFF.

This chain joins TRBV15 and TRBJ1-4; no reliable D call. V gave up 4 bases and J gave up 3 bases, with 6 bases separating them. Germline CDR1 reads LNHNV; CDR2 reads YYDKDF (reference sequence). The CDR3 has 13 amino acids. The CDR3 is CATSTRSNEKLFF. Written as DNA, the CDR3 is TGTGCCACCAGCACGCGTTCTAATGAAAAACTGTTTTTT.

As DNA, the CDR3 is TGTGCCAGCAGCGTGAGGCCGGGACAGCCCGCTTGGGAGCAGTTCTTC. Translated, it gives CASSVRPGQPAWEQFF. The chain carries TRBV9 and TRBJ2-1, with 7 bases aligning to TRBD1. This CDR3 region has 16 residues. The germline V gene has CDR1 SGDLS and CDR2 YYNGEE. Losses at the gene ends were 2 bases for V and 10 bases for J; bases not matched to a gene: 15.

The V call is TRBV7-9, the J call TRBJ2-1; D may match TRBD1 or TRBD2 (6 bases each). This CDR3 spans 15 amino acids. Germline V gene lookup returns CDR1 SEHNR and CDR2 FQNEAQ (reference sequence). V was shortened by 5 bases and J by 3 bases, with 14 bases between the two germline ends. CDR3 region: CASSPAGGRYNEQFF. CDR3 DNA sequence: TGTGCCAGCAGCCCGGCCGGGGGCCGCTACAATGAGCAGTTCTTC.

This clone appeared a few times. The chain combines TRBV4-1 with TRBJ1-1; D is uncertain. In germline, CDR1 is MGHRA, CDR2 YSYEKL. V gave up 0 bases and J gave up 5 bases, with 10 bases separating them. The CDR3 runs to 14 residues. In DNA form, the CDR3 reads TGCGCCAGCAGCCAAGAGGAAGGGCGGACTGAAGCTTTCTTT. It encodes CASSQEEGRTEAFF.

The chain joins TRBV5-1 to TRBJ1-1; D unclear. The germline V gene encodes CDR1 SGHRS and CDR2 YFSETQ. The CDR3 contains 14 residues. Trimming took 3 bases from V and 1 from J, leaving 10 bases between them. CDR3 in amino acids: CASSSRASNTEAFF. CDR3 nucleotide sequence: TGCGCCAGCAGCTCAAGGGCTTCGAACACTGAAGCTTTCTTT.

CDR3 DNA: TGTGCCAGCAGCGTAGAGGGGGCCGGGGAGCTGTTTTTT. It is translated as CASSVEGAGELFF. The chain joins TRBV9 to TRBJ2-2, with D possibly TRBD1 on 6 matching bases. This CDR3 spans 13 amino acids. CDR1 SGDLS and CDR2 YYNGEE come from the germline V gene. Trimming cost V 0 bases and J 6 bases, with 6 bases left between them.

The chain couples TRBV11-2 to TRBJ2-5; a weak D match, TRBD2 (5 bases). V lost 5 bases, J lost 5 bases, and 18 bases lay in between. The CDR3 has 15 residues. Germline V lookup: CDR1 SGHAT, CDR2 FQNNGV. The CDR3 DNA sequence: TGTGCCAGCAGCCAACGGGGTAATAGGGAGGAGACCCAGTACTTC. It codes for CASSQRGNREETQYF.

This rearrangement joins TRBV15 to TRBJ1-6, with D unresolved. The germline V gene has CDR1 LNHNV and CDR2 YYDKDF (reference sequence). The CDR3 loop spans 16 amino acids. V lost 0 bases to trimming and J lost 2 bases, with 8 bases between them. The CDR3 sequence is CATSRESRAYNSPLHF. CDR3 DNA sequence: TGTGCCACCAGCAGAGAATCACGGGCCTATAATTCACCCCTCCACTTT.